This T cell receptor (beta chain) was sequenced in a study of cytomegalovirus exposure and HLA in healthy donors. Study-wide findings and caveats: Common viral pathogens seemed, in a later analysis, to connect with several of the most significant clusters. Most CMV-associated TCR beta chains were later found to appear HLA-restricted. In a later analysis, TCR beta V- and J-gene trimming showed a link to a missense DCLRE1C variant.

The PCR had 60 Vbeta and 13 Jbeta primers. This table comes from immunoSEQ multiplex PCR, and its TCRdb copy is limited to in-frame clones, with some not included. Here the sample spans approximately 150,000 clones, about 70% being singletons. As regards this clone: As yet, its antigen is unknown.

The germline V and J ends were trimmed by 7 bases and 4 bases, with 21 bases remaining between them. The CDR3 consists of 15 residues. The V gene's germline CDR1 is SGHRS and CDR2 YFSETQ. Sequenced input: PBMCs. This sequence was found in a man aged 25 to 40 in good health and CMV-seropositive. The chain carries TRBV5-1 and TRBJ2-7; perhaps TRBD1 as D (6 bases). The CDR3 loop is CASQTAPGHQYEQYF. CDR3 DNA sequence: TGCGCCAGCCAAACGGCGCCGGGACACCAATACGAGCAGTACTTC.